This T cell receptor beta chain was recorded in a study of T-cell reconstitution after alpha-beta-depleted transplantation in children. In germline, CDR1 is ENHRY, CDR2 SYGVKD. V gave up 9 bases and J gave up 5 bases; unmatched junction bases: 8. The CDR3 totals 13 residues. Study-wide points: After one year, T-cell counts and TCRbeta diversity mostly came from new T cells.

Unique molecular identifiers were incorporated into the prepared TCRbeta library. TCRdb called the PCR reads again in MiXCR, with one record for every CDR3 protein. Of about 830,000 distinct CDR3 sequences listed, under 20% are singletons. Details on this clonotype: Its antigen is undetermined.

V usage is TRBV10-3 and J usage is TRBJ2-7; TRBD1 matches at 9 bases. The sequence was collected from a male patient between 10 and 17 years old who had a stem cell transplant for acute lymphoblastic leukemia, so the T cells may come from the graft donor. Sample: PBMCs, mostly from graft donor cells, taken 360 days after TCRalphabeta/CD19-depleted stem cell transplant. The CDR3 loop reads CAITQGAIHEQYF. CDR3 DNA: TGTGCCATAACACAGGGGGCCATCCACGAGCAGTACTTC.